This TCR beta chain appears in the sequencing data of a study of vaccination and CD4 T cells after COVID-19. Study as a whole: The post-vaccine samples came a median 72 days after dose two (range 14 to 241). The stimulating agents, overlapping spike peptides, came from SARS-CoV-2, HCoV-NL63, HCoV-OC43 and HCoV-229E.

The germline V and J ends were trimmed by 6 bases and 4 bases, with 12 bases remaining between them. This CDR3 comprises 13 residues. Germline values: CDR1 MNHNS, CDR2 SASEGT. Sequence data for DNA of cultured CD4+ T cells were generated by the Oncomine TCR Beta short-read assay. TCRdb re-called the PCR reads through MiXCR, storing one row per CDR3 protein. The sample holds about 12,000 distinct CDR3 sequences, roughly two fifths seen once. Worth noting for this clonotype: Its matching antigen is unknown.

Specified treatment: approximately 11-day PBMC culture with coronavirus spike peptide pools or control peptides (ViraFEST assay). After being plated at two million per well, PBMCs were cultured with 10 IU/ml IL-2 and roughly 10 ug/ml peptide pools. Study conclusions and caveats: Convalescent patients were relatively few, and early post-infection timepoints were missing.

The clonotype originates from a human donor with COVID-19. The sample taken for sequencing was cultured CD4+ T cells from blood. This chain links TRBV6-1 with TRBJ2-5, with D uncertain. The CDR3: CASRIPGRETQYF. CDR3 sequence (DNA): TGTGCCAGCAGAATTCCGGGTAGAGAGACCCAGTACTTC.